This T cell receptor (beta chain) appears in the sequencing data of a study of tumor-infiltrating lymphocytes in primary liver carcinoma. General study results and limits: Tumors reached a significantly greater top-250-clone fraction than blood did (p = 0.039). Tumor-adjacent and tumor-blood pairs showed less overlap than tumor region pairs.

The CDR3 is 16 residues long. The germline V gene encodes CDR1 SGHAT and CDR2 FQNNGV. The V end was cut by 5 bases, the J end by 13 bases, with 27 bases between. TCR beta cDNA was made from 400 to 500 ng total RNA with a constant-region primer. Investigators got TCR beta libraries out of three nested multiplex PCR rounds, done with slightly modified ARM-PCR. Use of TRBV1-TRBV30 forward primers with a C-beta reverse primer characterized the first two PCR rounds, which lasted around 9 cycles each. TCRdb re-called the multiplex PCR reads with MiXCR, one entry per CDR3 protein. Among some 95,000 distinct CDR3 sequences, just over 65% were seen once, and the ten largest hold around 25%. For each extraction, RNA and DNA were obtained together from 20-30 mg of unsorted bulk tissue. Remarks on this clonotype: Its antigen is unidentified.

This receptor was obtained from a man aged 35-49 years with primary liver carcinoma and hepatitis B virus infection. The specimen sequenced was tumor-adjacent normal liver tissue. V and J are TRBV11-2 and TRBJ2-1; a possible D gene is TRBD2 (6 bases). The CDR3 DNA reads TGTGCCAGCAGCCCCGAAGGGTGGCTAGCGTGGGGGTGCCAGTTCTTC. As protein: CASSPEGWLAWGCQFF. Combining the CDR3 with reference TRBV11-2 and TRBJ2-1 gives the whole variable domain EAGVAQSPRYKIIEKRQSVAFWCNPISGHATLYWYQQILGQGPKLLIQFQNNGVVDDSQLPKDRFSAERLKGVDSTLKIQPAKLEDSAVYLCASSPEGWLAWGCQFFGPGTRLTVL.